Following are 5 T cell receptor beta chains from one sample sequenced in a study of shared clonotypes between healthy human individuals. The protocol was immunoSEQ multiplex PCR, while the TCRdb copy is restricted to in-frame clones and leaves out a portion. The profile shows about 520,000 clones, approximately 81% of them singletons. The material sequenced was PBMCs. The receptors stem from a woman aged 35 to 49 in good health. Some clones in this sample may be carry-over from other donors' samples.

The rearrangement links TRBV10-3 to TRBJ1-4; tentative D call: TRBD1 (6 bases). The V and J ends lost 3 bases and 5 bases respectively, with 16 bases between them. CDR1 is ENHRY and CDR2 is SYGVKD in the germline V gene. The CDR3 has 16 residues. The CDR3 here is CAISEVGGTLNEKLFF. The CDR3 DNA reads as TGTGCCATCAGTGAAGTCGGAGGGACACTAAATGAAAAACTGTTTTTT.

A note on this clone: Since a far larger clone is one base different, this is likely a read error. The identical CDR3 is also encoded by other nucleotide sequences in the sample. This chain connects TRBV11-2 to TRBJ1-1, with 12 bases identical to TRBD1. Trimming took 5 bases from V and 11 from J; bases not matched to a gene: 6. CDR3 length: 13 residues. Per germline, CDR1 SGHAT and CDR2 FQNNGV. CDR3 region: CASSPGQGAGAFF. In DNA, the CDR3 is TGTGCCAGCAGCCCGGGACAGGGGGCTGGGGCTTTCTTT.

The rearrangement links TRBV11-2 to TRBJ2-3; 7 nucleotides match TRBD2. Germline trimming cut 5 bases from V and 4 bases from J; bases unmatched to any gene: 6. Germline CDR1 is SGHAT and CDR2 is FQNNGV. This CDR3 is 14 amino acids long. In DNA, the CDR3 is TGTGCCAGCAGCCAACATCTAGCGGCAGATACGCAGTATTTT. Translation gives CASSQHLAADTQYF. Complete variable domain (other parts from reference TRBV11-2 and TRBJ2-3): EAGVAQSPRYKIIEKRQSVAFWCNPISGHATLYWYQQILGQGPKLLIQFQNNGVVDDSQLPKDRFSAERLKGVDSTLKIQPAKLEDSAVYLCASSQHLAADTQYFGPGTRLTVL.

This clone was recorded many times. The chain combines TRBV6-5 with TRBJ2-5; 7 bases align to TRBD2. The J call could be wrong; TRBJ2-7 is a better fit for the DNA end. Germline-derived CDR1 and CDR2 are MNHEY and SVGAGI. The CDR3 is made up of 15 amino acids. CDR3 DNA: TGTGCCAGCAGTCCATCTAGCGGACGCTCCTACGAGCAGTACTTC. It translates to CASSPSSGRSYEQYF.

The chain has TRBV7-8 and TRBJ1-5, with D unclear. The CDR3 length is 15 residues. Germline V CDR1 and CDR2: SGHVS, FQNEAQ. Trimming removed 5 bases from V and 0 bases from J, with 11 bases in between. The CDR3 is CASSPWSGSNQPQHF. CDR3 nucleotide sequence: TGTGCCAGCAGCCCCTGGAGCGGTAGCAATCAGCCCCAGCATTTT. Using reference TRBV7-8 and TRBJ1-5 for the parts outside the CDR3, the full variable domain is GAGVSQSPRYKVAKRGQDVALRCDPISGHVSLFWYQQALGQGPEFLTYFQNEAQLDKSGLPSDRFFAERPEGSVSTLKIQRTQQEDSAVYLCASSPWSGSNQPQHFGDGTRLSIL.